This T cell receptor beta chain comes out of a study of T-cell reconstitution after alpha-beta-depleted transplantation in children. Study-level results: Counts and diversity of T cells one year after transplant came mostly from newly produced T cells. Reports say that about two months after transplant, the alpha-beta T cells came out of several hundred graft clones that had expanded.

TCRbeta library preparation incorporated unique molecular identifiers. TCRdb re-called the PCR reads through MiXCR, storing one row per CDR3 protein. Altogether around 450,000 distinct CDR3 sequences are present, approximately 41% being singletons, with the ten largest covering roughly 27%. In the case of this clonotype: The antigen is undetermined.

Trimming shortened V by 0 bases and J by 4 bases, and 14 bases separated the two germline ends. The length of the CDR3 is 15 residues. CDR1 is DFQATT, CDR2 SNEGSKA, per germline (reference sequence). The sample in question was PBMCs, obtained before TCRalphabeta/CD19-depleted stem cell transplant. The receptor comes from a girl aged 2-10 years with aplastic anemia, due to receive a stem cell transplant. The chain is built from TRBV20-1 and TRBJ2-3, with D tentatively TRBD2 (5 bases). The CDR3 loop reads CSAREVLGKADTQYF. DNA for the CDR3: TGCAGTGCTAGAGAGGTACTAGGGAAGGCAGATACGCAGTATTTT.